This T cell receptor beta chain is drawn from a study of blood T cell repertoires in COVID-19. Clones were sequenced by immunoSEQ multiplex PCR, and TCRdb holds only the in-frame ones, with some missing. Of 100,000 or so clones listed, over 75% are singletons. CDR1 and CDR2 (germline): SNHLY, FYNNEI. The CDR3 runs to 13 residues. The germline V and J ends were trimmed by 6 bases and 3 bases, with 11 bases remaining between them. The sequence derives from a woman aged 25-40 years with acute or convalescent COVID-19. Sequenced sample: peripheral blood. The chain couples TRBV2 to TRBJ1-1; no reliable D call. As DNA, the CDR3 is TGTGCCAGCAGCATGCAGGCTCACACTGAAGCTTTCTTT. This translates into CASSMQAHTEAFF.